This T cell receptor beta chain was identified in a study of cytomegalovirus exposure and HLA in healthy donors. Turning to this clone: Antigen: not known.

Study-wide points: Using a false discovery rate of 0.05, a later analysis showed that approximately 16,000 TCR beta sequences were associated with HLA alleles. Later work found most CMV-associated TCR beta chains apparently HLA-restricted. TCR beta V segments were, for the most part, productive about 87% or about 30% of the time in an earlier analysis. There were several of the most significant clusters that appeared linked to common viral pathogens in a later analysis.

The PCR contained 60 Vbeta and 13 Jbeta primers. TCRdb's table, derived via immunoSEQ multiplex PCR, lists solely in-frame clones and lacks some. The table includes about 130,000 clones, about 63% detected once. The clonotype comes from a man aged 25-45 years in good health and CMV-seropositive. Sequenced: PBMCs.

CDR3 loop: CASRRAGVGDTQYF. In DNA form, the CDR3 reads TGTGCCAGCAGGCGGGCAGGGGTGGGAGATACGCAGTATTTT. This chain connects TRBV27 to TRBJ2-3, with D possibly TRBD1 on 6 matching bases. V was clipped by 6 bases and J by 5 bases, with 15 bases between them. This CDR3 spans 14 amino acids. Germline loops: CDR1 MNHEY, CDR2 SMNVEV (reference sequence).